The TCR beta chain under discussion was sequenced for a study of cytomegalovirus exposure and HLA in healthy donors. General observations from the study: In a later analysis, a missense DCLRE1C variant was linked to TCR beta V- and J-gene trimming. For most subjects, TCR beta sequences were reported to predict HLA-A and HLA-B alleles with accuracy.

V trimming: 5 bases; J trimming: 5 bases; junction bases outside the gene matches: 5. There are 15 residues in the CDR3. Germline CDR1 LNHDA, CDR2 SQIVND (reference sequence). Use of 60 Vbeta and 13 Jbeta primers characterized the PCR. The table came from immunoSEQ multiplex PCR; TCRdb's copy has only in-frame clones and leaves some out. The sample consists of 150,000 or so clones, around 80% of them appearing once. With regard to this clone: What it binds is unknown.

The sample taken for sequencing was PBMCs. The chain employs TRBV19 and TRBJ2-7, with TRBD2 matching 14 bases. This sequence was found in a woman aged 40 to 50 in good health and CMV-seropositive. The CDR3, as DNA: TGTGCCAGTAGTTCCCGACTAGCGGGAGGGAACGAGCAGTACTTC. Translating gives CASSSRLAGGNEQYF.